This T cell receptor beta chain was obtained from a study of identical twins. Unique molecular identifiers were present on cDNA, and template switching added a universal primer site. MiXCR, applied by TCRdb to the 5' RACE reads, yields one record per CDR3 protein. The repertoire has under 1 million distinct CDR3 sequences, 9% to 15% of them found once; the top ten carry about 1.5%. CDR3 length: 16 residues. The V and J ends lost 11 bases and 0 bases respectively, with 20 bases between them. In germline, CDR1 is SNHLY, CDR2 FYNNEI. Another study also made use of these data, one on yellow fever vaccine responses in identical twins.

The specimen sequenced was PBMCs. This TCR came from a woman between 18 and 29 years old in good health. V is TRBV2 and J is TRBJ2-1, with TRBD1 as a possible D gene (8 bases). CDR3 in DNA: TGTGCCGGGGAGGGACAGGCTCACTTCTCCTACAATGAGCAGTTCTTC. Translating gives CAGEGQAHFSYNEQFF.